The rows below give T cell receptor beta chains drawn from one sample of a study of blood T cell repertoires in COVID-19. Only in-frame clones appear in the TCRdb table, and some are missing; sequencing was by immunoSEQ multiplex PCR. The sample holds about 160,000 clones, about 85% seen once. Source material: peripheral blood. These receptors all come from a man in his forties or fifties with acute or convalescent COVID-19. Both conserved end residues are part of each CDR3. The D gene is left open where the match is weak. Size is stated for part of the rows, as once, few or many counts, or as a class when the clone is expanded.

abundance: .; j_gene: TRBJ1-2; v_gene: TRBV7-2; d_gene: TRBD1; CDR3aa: CASSPGQGYGYTF; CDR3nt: TGTGCCAGCAGCCCCGGACAGGGATATGGCTACACCTTC
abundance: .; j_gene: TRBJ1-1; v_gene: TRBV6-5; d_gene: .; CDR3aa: CASSSPTANTEAFF; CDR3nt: TGTGCCAGCAGTTCCCCGACAGCGAACACTGAAGCTTTCTTT
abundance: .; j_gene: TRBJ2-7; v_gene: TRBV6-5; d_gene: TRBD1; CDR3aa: CASRSGQTYEQYF; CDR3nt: TGTGCCAGCCGATCGGGACAGACATACGAGCAGTACTTC
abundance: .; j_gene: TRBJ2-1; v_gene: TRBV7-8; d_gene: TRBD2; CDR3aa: CATAKEGRAGILFF; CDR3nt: TGTGCCACCGCCAAGGAAGGGAGGGCGGGCATTCTGTTCTTC
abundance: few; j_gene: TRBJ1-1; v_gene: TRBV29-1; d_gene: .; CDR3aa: CSAGRNRDKYTEAFF; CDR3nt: TGCAGCGCTGGGAGAAATCGGGACAAGTACACTGAAGCTTTCTTT
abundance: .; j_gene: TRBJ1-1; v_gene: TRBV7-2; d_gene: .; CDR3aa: CASSPGRAGTEAFF; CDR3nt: TGTGCCAGCAGCCCAGGCAGGGCGGGAACTGAAGCTTTCTTT
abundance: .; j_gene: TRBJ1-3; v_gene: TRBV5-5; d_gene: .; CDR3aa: CASSLVPSSGNTIYF; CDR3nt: TGTGCCAGCAGCTTGGTACCGAGCTCTGGAAACACCATATATTTT
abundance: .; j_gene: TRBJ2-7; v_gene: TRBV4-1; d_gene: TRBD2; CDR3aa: CASSQDLRLAGFLSYEQYF; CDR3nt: TGCGCCAGCAGCCAAGATCTTAGGCTAGCGGGGTTCCTCTCCTACGAGCAGTACTTC
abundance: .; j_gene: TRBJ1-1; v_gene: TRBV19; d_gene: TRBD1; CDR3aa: CASSQGGGWVEAFF; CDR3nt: TGTGCCAGTAGTCAAGGGGGCGGTTGGGTTGAAGCTTTCTTT
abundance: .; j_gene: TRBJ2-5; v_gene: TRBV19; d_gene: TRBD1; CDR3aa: CASSSGLTGGIAETQYF; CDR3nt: TGTGCCAGTAGTTCGGGCCTGACAGGGGGTATTGCTGAGACCCAGTACTTC
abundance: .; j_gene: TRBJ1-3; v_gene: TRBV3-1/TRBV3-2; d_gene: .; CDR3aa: CASSQDLGASGNTIYF; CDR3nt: TGTGCCAGCAGCCAAGATTTAGGGGCTTCTGGAAACACCATATATTTT
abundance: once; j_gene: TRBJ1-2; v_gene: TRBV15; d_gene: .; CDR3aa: CATSRDFGGAARGYTF; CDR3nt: TGTGCCACCAGCAGAGATTTTGGGGGGGCGGCTCGGGGCTACACCTTC
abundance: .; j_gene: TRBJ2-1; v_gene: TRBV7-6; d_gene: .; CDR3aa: CASSLAGTEQFF; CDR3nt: TGTGCCAGCAGCTTAGCGGGGACAGAGCAGTTCTTC
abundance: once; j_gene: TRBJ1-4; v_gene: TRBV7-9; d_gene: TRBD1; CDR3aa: CASSSYRGTNEKLFF; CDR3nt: TGTGCCAGCAGCTCCTACAGGGGAACTAATGAAAAACTGTTTTTT
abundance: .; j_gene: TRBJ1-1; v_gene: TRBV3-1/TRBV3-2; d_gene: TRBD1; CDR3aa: CASDETGQGTAFF; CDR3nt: TGTGCCAGCGATGAGACGGGACAGGGGACGGCTTTCTTT
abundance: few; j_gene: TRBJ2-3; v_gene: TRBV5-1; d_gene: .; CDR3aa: CASSPGGAEDTQYF; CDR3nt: TGCGCCAGCAGTCCTGGGGGGGCCGAAGATACGCAGTATTTT
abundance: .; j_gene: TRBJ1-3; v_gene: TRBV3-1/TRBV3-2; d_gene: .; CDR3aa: CASSHWTALLSGNTIYF; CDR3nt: TGTGCCAGCAGCCATTGGACAGCCCTCCTCTCTGGAAACACCATATATTTT
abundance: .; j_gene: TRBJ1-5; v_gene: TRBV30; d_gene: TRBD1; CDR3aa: CAWSGDRGSSNQPQHF; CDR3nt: TGTGCCTGGAGTGGAGACAGGGGATCTAGCAATCAGCCCCAGCATTTT
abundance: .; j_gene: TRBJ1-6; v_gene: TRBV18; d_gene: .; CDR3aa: CASSPPGGDYNSPLHF; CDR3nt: TGTGCCAGCTCACCGCCCGGCGGAGATTATAATTCACCCCTCCACTTT
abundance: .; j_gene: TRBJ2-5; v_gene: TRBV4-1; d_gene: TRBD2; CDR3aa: CASSQEGSGGARETQYF; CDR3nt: TGCGCCAGCAGCCAAGAGGGTAGCGGGGGGGCTCGAGAGACCCAGTACTTC
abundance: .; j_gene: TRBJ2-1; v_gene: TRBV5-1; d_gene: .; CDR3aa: CASSSLGPSYNEQFF; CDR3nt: TGCGCCAGCAGCTCGCTAGGTCCCTCCTACAATGAGCAGTTCTTC
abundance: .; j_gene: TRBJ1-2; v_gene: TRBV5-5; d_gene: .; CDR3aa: CASSSGAVGYTF; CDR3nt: TGTGCCAGCAGCTCTGGGGCGGTCGGCTACACCTTC
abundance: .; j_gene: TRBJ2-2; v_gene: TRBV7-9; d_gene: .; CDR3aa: CASSLTTGSTGELFF; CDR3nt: TGTGCCAGCAGTCTTACGACAGGTTCCACCGGGGAGCTGTTTTTT
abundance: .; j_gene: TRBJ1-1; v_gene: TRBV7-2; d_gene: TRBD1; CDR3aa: CASSSFSTGSTEAFF; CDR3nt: TGTGCCAGCAGCTCATTTTCGACAGGGAGCACTGAAGCTTTCTTT
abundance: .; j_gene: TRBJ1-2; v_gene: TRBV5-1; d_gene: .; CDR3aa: CASSSVSGEYGYTF; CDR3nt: TGCGCCAGCAGTTCAGTCTCAGGGGAATATGGCTACACCTTC
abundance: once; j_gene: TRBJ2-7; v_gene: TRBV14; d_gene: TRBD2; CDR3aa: CASSQLSGGSSYEQYF; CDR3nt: TGTGCCAGCAGCCAATTGAGCGGGGGGAGCTCCTACGAGCAGTACTTC
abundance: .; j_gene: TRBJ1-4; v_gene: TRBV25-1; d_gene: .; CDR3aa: CASRSTIEKLFF; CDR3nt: TGTGCCAGCAGGTCGACAATTGAAAAACTGTTTTTT
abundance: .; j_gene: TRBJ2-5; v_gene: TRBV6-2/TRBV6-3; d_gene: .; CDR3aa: CASSVLGPHQETQYF; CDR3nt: TGTGCCAGCAGTGTCCTTGGGCCACACCAAGAGACCCAGTACTTC
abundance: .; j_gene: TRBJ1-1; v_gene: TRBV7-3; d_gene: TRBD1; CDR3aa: CASSSGQGHTEAFF; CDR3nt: TGTGCCAGCAGCTCAGGACAGGGACACACTGAAGCTTTCTTT
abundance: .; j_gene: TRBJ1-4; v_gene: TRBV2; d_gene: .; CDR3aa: CASSEYNVGEKLFF; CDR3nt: TGTGCCAGCAGTGAATACAACGTTGGTGAAAAACTGTTTTTT
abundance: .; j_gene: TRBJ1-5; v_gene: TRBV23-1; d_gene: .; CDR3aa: CASSRAPRDRTASNQPQHF; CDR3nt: TGCGCCAGCAGTCGGGCGCCCAGGGATCGGACGGCGAGCAATCAGCCCCAGCATTTT
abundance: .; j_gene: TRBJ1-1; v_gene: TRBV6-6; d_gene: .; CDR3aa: CASTLAAEAFF; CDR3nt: TGTGCCAGCACTTTAGCCGCTGAAGCTTTCTTT
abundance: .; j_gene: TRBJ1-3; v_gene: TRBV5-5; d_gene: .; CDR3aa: CASSLDRVREASGNTIYF; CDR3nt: TGTGCCAGCAGCTTGGATAGGGTCAGGGAAGCCTCTGGAAACACCATATATTTT
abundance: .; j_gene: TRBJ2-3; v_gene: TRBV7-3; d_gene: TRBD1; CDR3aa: CASSQQGQGDTQYF; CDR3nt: TGTGCCAGCAGCCAGCAGGGACAGGGAGATACGCAGTATTTT
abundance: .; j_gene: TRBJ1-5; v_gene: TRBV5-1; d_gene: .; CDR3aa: CASSPGPQANQPQHF; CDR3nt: TGCGCCAGCAGCCCTGGGCCCCAGGCAAATCAGCCCCAGCATTTT
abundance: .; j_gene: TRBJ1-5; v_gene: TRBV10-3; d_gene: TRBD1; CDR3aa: CAISETGGEPQHF; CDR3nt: TGTGCCATCAGTGAGACAGGGGGCGAGCCCCAGCATTTT
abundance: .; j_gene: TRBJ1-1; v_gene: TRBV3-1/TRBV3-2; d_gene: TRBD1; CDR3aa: CASSQDGTGAFEAFF; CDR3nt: TGTGCCAGCAGCCAAGATGGGACAGGGGCCTTTGAAGCTTTCTTT
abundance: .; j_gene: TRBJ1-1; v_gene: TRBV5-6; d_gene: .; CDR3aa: CASSLVSSTEAFF; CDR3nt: TGTGCCAGCAGCTTGGTATCGTCCACTGAAGCTTTCTTT
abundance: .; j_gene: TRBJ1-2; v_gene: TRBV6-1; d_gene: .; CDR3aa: CASSEGGPLFSGYTF; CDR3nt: TGTGCCAGCAGTGAAGGGGGGCCCCTGTTTTCTGGCTACACCTTC
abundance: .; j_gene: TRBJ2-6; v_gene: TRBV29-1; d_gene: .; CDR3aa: CSVEDPDSGANVLTF; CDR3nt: TGCAGCGTTGAAGATCCAGACTCTGGGGCCAACGTCCTGACTTTC
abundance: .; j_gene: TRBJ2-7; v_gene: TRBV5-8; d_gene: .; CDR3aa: CASRVGPALPLTYEQYF; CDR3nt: TGTGCCAGCAGGGTGGGCCCGGCCCTACCTCTCACCTACGAGCAGTACTTC
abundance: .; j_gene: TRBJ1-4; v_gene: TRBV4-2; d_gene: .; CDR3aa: CASSQPGGPEKLFF; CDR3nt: TGTGCCAGCAGCCAACCTGGGGGCCCAGAAAAACTGTTTTTT
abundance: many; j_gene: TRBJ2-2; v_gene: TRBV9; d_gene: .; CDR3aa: CASSPGTPNTGELFF; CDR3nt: TGTGCCAGCAGCCCCGGGACTCCCAACACCGGGGAGCTGTTTTTT
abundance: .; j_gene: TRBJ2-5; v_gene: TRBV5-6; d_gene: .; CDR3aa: CASSLKEAQYF; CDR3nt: TGTGCCAGCAGCTTGAAGGAGGCCCAGTACTTC
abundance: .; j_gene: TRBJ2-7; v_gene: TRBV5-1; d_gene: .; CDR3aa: CASSPPVGDSYEQYF; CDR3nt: TGCGCCAGCAGCCCTCCCGTCGGGGACTCCTACGAGCAGTACTTC